This TCR beta chain comes out of a study of T cell repertoires in cytomegalovirus infection. Overall study context: A matching HLA type, together with CMV infection, was signaled by public TCR beta signatures.

TCRdb itself ran the reads through MiXCR, one entry per CDR3 protein. Found here are just over 300,000 distinct CDR3 sequences, 15% to 20% of them singletons; the top ten hold 12%. Remarks on this clonotype: The antigen is unknown.

The CDR3 length is 15 residues. The germline V gene encodes CDR1 SGHRS and CDR2 YFSETQ. J gave up 8 bases and V 0 bases, and 5 bases lay outside the gene matches. Study-level findings and limits: HLA-C-restricted CMV-specific TCR beta clonotypes were dominant in the ex vivo response. Summed public TCR beta family frequency identified CMV carriers bearing the relevant HLA.

This TCR was recovered from a human donor in good health (CMV status not recorded). Some clones in this sample may be carry-over from other donors' samples. The genes are TRBV5-1 and TRBJ1-4, with TRBD1 identical over 9 bases. Sequenced: PBMCs. The CDR3 coding sequence is TGCGCCAGCAGCTTGGTGGGACAGGGAGGCGAAAAACTGTTTTTT. This gives the protein CASSLVGQGGEKLFF.